These 3 T cell receptor beta chains were all obtained from the same sample, sequenced in a study of cytomegalovirus exposure and HLA in healthy donors. The PCR used 60 Vbeta and 13 Jbeta primers. Repertoires were generated with immunoSEQ multiplex PCR, while TCRdb's copy carries only in-frame clones and drops some. Among about 180,000 clones listed, around three quarters were seen once. Specimen: PBMCs. These receptor sequences come from a man aged 35 to 55 in good health and CMV-seronegative.

The chain is built from TRBV9 and TRBJ2-1; a weak D match, TRBD1 (5 bases). Deletions cut 4 bases from V and 0 bases from J, with 11 bases between. The CDR3 extends over 15 amino acids. Germline V gene data show CDR1 as SGDLS and CDR2 as YYNGEE. The CDR3 region has the DNA TGTGCCAGCAGCTCACAGGTGAGCTCCTACAATGAGCAGTTCTTC. It is translated as CASSSQVSSYNEQFF.

This clone showed up just once. The rearrangement uses TRBV19 and TRBJ1-5; possibly TRBD1 for D (6 bases). This CDR3 region has 16 residues. Germline loops: CDR1 LNHDA, CDR2 SQIVND (reference sequence). This CDR3 is CAVALGRQGPNQPQHF. DNA for the CDR3: TGTGCAGTAGCCCTAGGACGGCAGGGGCCCAATCAGCCCCAGCATTTT.

V gene TRBV6-1 combines with J gene TRBJ1-1; 8 nucleotides line up with TRBD1. V lost 1 base, J lost 3 bases, and 4 bases stayed unmatched. Germline V gene data show CDR1 as MNHNS and CDR2 as SASEGT. There are 15 residues in the CDR3. This chain's CDR3 is CASSEGQGYDTEAFF. The CDR3 nucleotides read TGTGCCAGCAGTGAAGGACAGGGGTATGACACTGAAGCTTTCTTT.